This T cell receptor beta chain came from a study of T cell changes during pregnancy in multiple sclerosis. The protocol was immunoSEQ multiplex PCR, while the TCRdb copy is restricted to in-frame clones and leaves out a portion. The sample yields around 80,000 clones, roughly 94% seen once. The CDR3 is 12 amino acids. The germline V gene encodes CDR1 MDHEN and CDR2 SYDVKM. Trimming left V 5 bases short and J 10 bases short, with 12 bases between. The V and J genes are TRBV28 and TRBJ2-1; possible D gene TRBD1, 6 bases. The sample was peripheral blood, taken in the second trimester of pregnancy. The TCR originated in a female donor in good health, enrolled as a control in a pregnancy study. The CDR3 coding sequence is TGTGCCAGCAGTACAGGGATGGGGGAGCAGTTCTTC. This encodes CASSTGMGEQFF. Complete variable domain (other parts from reference TRBV28 and TRBJ2-1): DVKVTQSSRYLVKRTGEKVFLECVQDMDHENMFWYRQDPGLGLRLIYFSYDVKMKEKGDIPEGYSVSREKKERFSLILESASTNQTSMYLCASSTGMGEQFFGPGTRLTVL.